Listed here are 18 T cell receptor beta chains from one sample, sequenced in a study of blood T cell repertoires in COVID-19. TCRdb's table, derived via immunoSEQ multiplex PCR, lists solely in-frame clones and lacks some. Of roughly 350,000 clones in the sample, 88% were seen once. Sample: peripheral blood. The receptor source for this set is an older woman with COVID-19, enrolled during active disease.

The V call is TRBV19, the J call TRBJ1-6; no clear D gene. The CDR3 sequence is 12 residues long. Germline CDR1 reads LNHDA; CDR2 reads SQIVND (reference sequence). Trimming pared 7 bases from V and 7 bases from J, leaving 8 bases between. The CDR3 sequence is CASTMGNSPLHF. The CDR3 DNA sequence: TGTGCCAGTACCATGGGCAATTCACCCCTCCACTTT.

The rearrangement joins TRBV15 to TRBJ1-2; D remains unclear. Germline V gene sequence: CDR1 LNHNV, CDR2 YYDKDF (reference sequence). The CDR3 length is 16 residues. Trimming left V 0 bases short and J 4 bases short, with 15 bases between. CDR3 bases: TGTGCCACCAGCAGAGATATGGGCAATTTAGTCTATGGCTACACCTTC. It is translated as CATSRDMGNLVYGYTF. Drawing the rest from reference TRBV15 and TRBJ1-2, the complete variable domain is DAMVIQNPRYQVTQFGKPVTLSCSQTLNHNVMYWYQQKSSQAPKLLFHYYDKDFNNEADTPDNFQSRRPNTSFCFLDIRSPGLGDTAMYLCATSRDMGNLVYGYTFGSGTRLTVV.

J is TRBJ1-2 and V is TRBV5-1; D gene unclear. Germline V gives CDR1 SGHRS, CDR2 YFSETQ. Between the trimmed V and J ends, which lost 4 bases and 4 bases, there was a span of 8 bases. CDR3 length equals 12 residues. CDR3 sequence reads: CASSVPGYGYTF. CDR3 in DNA: TGCGCCAGCAGCGTCCCCGGCTATGGCTACACCTTC.

This clone was counted only a few times. The rearrangement uses TRBV5-1 and TRBJ1-1, with D possibly matching TRBD1 (5 bases). CDR1 is SGHRS and CDR2 is YFSETQ in the germline V gene. Deletions cut 4 bases from V and 4 bases from J, with 14 bases between. The CDR3 sequence is 14 residues long. The CDR3 nucleotides read TGCGCCAGCAGCGGTACAAGGGGAGGCACTGAAGCTTTCTTT. Residues: CASSGTRGGTEAFF. The whole variable domain, remainder taken from reference TRBV5-1 and TRBJ1-1, is KAGVTQTPRYLIKTRGQQVTLSCSPISGHRSVSWYQQTPGQGLQFLFEYFSETQRNKGNFPGRFSGRQFSNSRSEMNVSTLELGDSALYLCASSGTRGGTEAFFGQGTRLTVV.

The CDR3 loop reads CASSQSTGGSGNTIYF. The CDR3 DNA follows: TGTGCCAGCTCACAATCTACAGGGGGCTCTGGAAACACCATATATTTT. The V and J genes are TRBV18 and TRBJ1-3, with 8 bases that match TRBD1. Germline CDR1 KGHSH, CDR2 LQKENI. Germline trimming cut 4 bases from V and 0 bases from J; bases unmatched to any gene: 5. This CDR3 spans 16 amino acids.

This sequence joins TRBV5-5 and TRBJ1-6, with D unclear. V lost 4 bases and J 10 bases, leaving 18 bases between the germline ends. The CDR3 consists of 15 residues. The germline gives CDR1 SGHKS, CDR2 YYEKEE (reference sequence). The CDR3 DNA reads TGTGCCAGCAGCCCGGGGAGGACCTATGGATCACCCCTCCACTTT. It is translated as CASSPGRTYGSPLHF.

This rearrangement joins TRBV5-1 to TRBJ2-5; 10 bases map to TRBD2. V lost 3 bases to trimming and J lost 7 bases; unmatched junction nucleotides: 12. The germline gives CDR1 SGHRS, CDR2 YFSETQ. This CDR3 comprises 16 residues. CDR3 protein: CASSSNLAGGPRTQYF. CDR3 bases: TGCGCCAGCAGCTCGAACTTAGCGGGGGGCCCGAGGACCCAGTACTTC.

This sequence joins TRBV7-2 and TRBJ1-3; D possibly corresponds to TRBD1 (5 bases). There are 18 residues in the CDR3. CDR1 SGHTA and CDR2 FQGNSA come from the germline V gene. V lost 1 base and J lost 5, with 21 bases in between. CDR3 in amino acids: CASSLDAGAPLGRNTIYF. The CDR3 DNA is TGTGCCAGCAGCTTAGACGCTGGGGCCCCTTTGGGGAGAAACACCATATATTTT.

The V call is TRBV30, the J call TRBJ1-2; possible D gene TRBD1, 6 bases. The CDR3 extends over 14 amino acids. CDR1 GTSNPN and CDR2 SVGIG come from the germline V gene (reference sequence). Trimming shortened V by 6 bases and J by 4 bases, and 18 bases separated the two germline ends. Here the CDR3 DNA reads TGTGCCTGCCTCCGAGGGGGGGGCGGCTATGGCTACACCTTC. Its translation: CACLRGGGGYGYTF.

This clone was detected only once. The genes are TRBV24-1 and TRBJ1-2; 9 bases map to TRBD1. The germline gives CDR1 KGHDR, CDR2 SFDVKD. The CDR3 contains 14 residues. Germline trimming cut 4 bases from V and 5 bases from J; bases unmatched to any gene: 4. The CDR3, as DNA: TGTGCCACCAGTGAGGGACAGGGAGAGTATGGCTACACCTTC. Translation gives CATSEGQGEYGYTF.

This chain's CDR3 is CATSQYNKRDTQYF. DNA of the CDR3: TGTGCCACCAGTCAATATAATAAGCGAGATACGCAGTATTTT. V usage is TRBV24-1 and J usage is TRBJ2-3; D unclear. The germline V gene encodes CDR1 KGHDR and CDR2 SFDVKD. The CDR3 has 14 residues. V was shortened by 6 bases and J by 5 bases, with 14 bases between the two germline ends.

For this clone: The same CDR3 is also encoded by other DNA sequences in this sample. The CDR3 bases are TGTGCCAGTAGTATCCCGCCGGGGGGGAATCAGCCCCAGCATTTT. It specifies CASSIPPGGNQPQHF. J is TRBJ1-5 and V is TRBV19; the D gene is possibly TRBD1 (5 bases). Trimming stripped 3 bases from V and 4 bases from J, with 13 bases between. The CDR3 spans 15 residues. Per the germline V gene, CDR1 is LNHDA and CDR2 is SQIVND (reference sequence).

This chain joins TRBV18 and TRBJ2-3; 8 nucleotides line up with TRBD2. Germline V lookup: CDR1 KGHSH, CDR2 LQKENI. The CDR3 extends over 15 amino acids. Trimming at V came to 3 bases and at J to 4 bases, leaving 6 bases not matched to a gene. The CDR3 spells CASSPSGGPPDTQYF. CDR3 sequence (DNA): TGTGCCAGCTCACCGTCGGGGGGGCCACCAGATACGCAGTATTTT.

The genes are TRBV7-2 and TRBJ1-5; possibly TRBD1 for D (6 bases). Germline CDR1 SGHTA, CDR2 FQGNSA. Between the trimmed V and J ends, which lost 1 base and 6 bases, there was a span of 16 bases. This CDR3 contains 16 residues. The CDR3 region has the DNA TGTGCCAGCAGCTTAGTTGGGACACTGTTGACTCAGCCCCAGCATTTT. Its translation: CASSLVGTLLTQPQHF.

V usage is TRBV6-5 and J usage is TRBJ1-1; the D gene is possibly TRBD1 (5 bases). The CDR3 is made up of 14 amino acids. Trimming shortened V by 10 bases and J by 2 bases, and 17 bases separated the two germline ends. Germline CDR1 MNHEY, CDR2 SVGAGI. The DNA of the CDR3 is TGTGCCACGACCGGACACACGTCTAACACTGAAGCTTTCTTT. It yields the protein CATTGHTSNTEAFF.

This rearrangement joins TRBV5-6 to TRBJ2-7; D gene uncertain. Looked up from germline, CDR1 is SGHDT and CDR2 is YYEEEE. The V and J ends lost 0 bases and 2 bases respectively, with 12 bases between them. The CDR3 sequence is 15 residues long. The chain's CDR3 is CASSLDSYTPYEQYF. CDR3 nucleotides: TGTGCCAGCAGCTTGGACAGCTATACACCCTACGAGCAGTACTTC.

This chain connects TRBV28 to TRBJ1-2, with 8 bases lining up with TRBD1. V lost 4 bases and J lost 4; bases outside the gene matches: 8. The CDR3 totals 15 residues. Germline loops: CDR1 MDHEN, CDR2 SYDVKM. CDR3 sequence (DNA): TGTGCCAGCAGTTCACAATTACAGGGGGTCTATGGCTACACCTTC. It specifies CASSSQLQGVYGYTF.

CDR3 nucleotides: TGTGCCAGCTCAGTCTCGGCGGGGGGGAACACTGAAGCTTTCTTT. It yields the protein CASSVSAGGNTEAFF. This chain connects TRBV18 to TRBJ1-1; TRBD1 might be the D (5 bases). The CDR3 runs 15 residues. CDR1 KGHSH and CDR2 LQKENI come from the germline V gene. V lost 5 bases and J lost 1, with 14 bases in between.